Sequencing of this T cell receptor (beta chain) was carried out in a study of T cells in Graves' hyperthyroidism and ophthalmopathy. Using RNA transcripts as the source, TCR beta CDR3 regions were amplified. The HTBI primer set drove a first-round RT-PCR of the TCR CDR3. TCRdb independently ran MiXCR on the multiplex PCR reads; one entry per CDR3 protein. The table has about half a million distinct CDR3 sequences, approximately 25% seen once. Study outcomes and limitations: Ophthalmopathy was distinguished from stable hyperthyroidism by 13 V-J signatures. The blood repertoire included most of the expanded thyroid clonotypes above 0.001.

Germline-derived CDR1 and CDR2 are SGHAT and FQNNGV. The CDR3 has 15 amino acids. V dropped 3 bases and J dropped 8; count of bases not matched to a gene: 5. Based on clinical symptoms, serum thyroxine and TRAb, thyroid ultrasound and orbital computed tomography, diagnoses were reached. The PBMCs studied were ones that came from around 10 ml fresh peripheral blood. This clonotype appeared a few times. The antigen is undetermined. The source is a woman aged 25 to 39 with Graves' ophthalmopathy. Sequenced input: blood. This sequence joins TRBV11-2 and TRBJ1-3; 12 bases agree with TRBD1. The DNA of the CDR3 is TGTGCCAGCAGCTTCAGGGGACAGGGGGCATACACCATATATTTT. As protein: CASSFRGQGAYTIYF.